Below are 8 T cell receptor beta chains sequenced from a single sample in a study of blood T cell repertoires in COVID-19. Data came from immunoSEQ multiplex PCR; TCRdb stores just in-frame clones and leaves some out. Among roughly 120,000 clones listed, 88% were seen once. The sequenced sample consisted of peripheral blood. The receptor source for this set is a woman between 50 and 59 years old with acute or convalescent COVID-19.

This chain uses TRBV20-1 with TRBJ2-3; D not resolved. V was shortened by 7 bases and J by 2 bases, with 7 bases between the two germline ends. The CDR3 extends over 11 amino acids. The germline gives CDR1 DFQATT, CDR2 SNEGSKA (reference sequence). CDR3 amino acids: CSVELTDTQYF. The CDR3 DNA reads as TGCAGTGTGGAGCTCACAGATACGCAGTATTTT.

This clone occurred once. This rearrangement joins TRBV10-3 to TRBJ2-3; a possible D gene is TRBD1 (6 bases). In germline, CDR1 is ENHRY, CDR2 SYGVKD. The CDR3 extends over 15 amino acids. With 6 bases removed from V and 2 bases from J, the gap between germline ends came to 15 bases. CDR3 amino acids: CAISPGHIFTDTQYF. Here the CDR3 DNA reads TGTGCCATCAGCCCGGGACACATCTTCACAGATACGCAGTATTTT.

CDR3 in amino acids: CASSFGTSGTRFDNEQFF. DNA of the CDR3: TGCGCCAGCAGCTTTGGGACTAGCGGGACCCGGTTTGACAATGAGCAGTTCTTC. The gene calls are TRBV5-1 and TRBJ2-1, with 13 bases identical to TRBD2. The junction had 10 bases not matched to a gene; V was cut back by 2 bases and J by 5 bases. This CDR3 contains 18 residues. Germline assignment: CDR1 SGHRS and CDR2 YFSETQ.

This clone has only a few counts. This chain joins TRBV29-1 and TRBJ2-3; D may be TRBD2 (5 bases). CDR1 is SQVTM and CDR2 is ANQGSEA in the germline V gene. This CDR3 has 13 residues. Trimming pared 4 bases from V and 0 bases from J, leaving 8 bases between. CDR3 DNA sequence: TGCAGCGTTGCTAGCAGAAGCACAGATACGCAGTATTTT. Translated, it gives CSVASRSTDTQYF.

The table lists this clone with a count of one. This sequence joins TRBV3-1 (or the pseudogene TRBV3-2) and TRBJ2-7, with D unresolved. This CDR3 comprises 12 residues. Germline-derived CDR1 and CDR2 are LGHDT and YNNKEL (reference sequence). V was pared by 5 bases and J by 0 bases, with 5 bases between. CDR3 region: CASSYSSYEQYF. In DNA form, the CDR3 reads TGTGCCAGCAGCTACTCCTCCTACGAGCAGTACTTC.

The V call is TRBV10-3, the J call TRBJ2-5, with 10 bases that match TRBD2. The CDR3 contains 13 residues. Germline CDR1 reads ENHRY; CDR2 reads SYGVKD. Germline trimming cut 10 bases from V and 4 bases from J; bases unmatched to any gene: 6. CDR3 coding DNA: TGTGCCACCTCAGCGGGAGGGCTAGAGACCCAGTACTTC. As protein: CATSAGGLETQYF.

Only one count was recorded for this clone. CDR3 sequence: CASSHGGQVFHEQYF. CDR3 in DNA: TGTGCCAGCAGCCACGGGGGACAGGTCTTCCACGAGCAGTACTTC. The J gene is TRBJ2-7, the V gene TRBV4-2; 8 nucleotides agree with TRBD1. This CDR3 is built from 15 residues. Per germline, CDR1 LGHNA and CDR2 YNFKEQ. Losses at the gene ends were 3 bases for V and 5 bases for J; bases not matched to a gene: 9.

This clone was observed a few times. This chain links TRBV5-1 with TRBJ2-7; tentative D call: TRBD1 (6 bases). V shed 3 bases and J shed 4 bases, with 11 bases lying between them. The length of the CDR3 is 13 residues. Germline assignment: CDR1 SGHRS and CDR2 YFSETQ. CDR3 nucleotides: TGCGCCAGCAGCTCCGGGACAAGATACGAGCAGTACTTC. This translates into CASSSGTRYEQYF. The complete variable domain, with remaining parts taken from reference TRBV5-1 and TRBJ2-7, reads KAGVTQTPRYLIKTRGQQVTLSCSPISGHRSVSWYQQTPGQGLQFLFEYFSETQRNKGNFPGRFSGRQFSNSRSEMNVSTLELGDSALYLCASSSGTRYEQYFGPGTRLTVT.